This T cell receptor (beta chain) was profiled in a study of T cell responses to AZD1222 COVID-19 vaccine. Trimming left V 7 bases short and J 2 bases short, with 16 bases between. Germline assignment: CDR1 LGHDT and CDR2 YNNKEL (reference sequence). CDR3 length: 15 residues. Some clones are missing from TCRdb's copy, which holds only in-frame ones; the method was immunoSEQ multiplex PCR. The repertoire includes about 100,000 clones, 87% of them detected once, and 3.5% to 4.5% sits in the top ten. Overall study findings and caveats: Repertoires were sampled only after the peak T cell response. Reportedly, nearly half of unique spike TCRs recognized epitopes outside B.1.351/B.1.1.7 mutations. The donor cohort was predominantly white British with a female majority, and clonal diversity may have been underestimated. Only 6 or 7 people who got AZD1222 tested seropositive at baseline.

For this clone: Its antigen is not known.

This sample comprised peripheral blood, obtained on day 0 of MenACWY control vaccination. This receptor was taken from an adult in good health. V and J are TRBV3-1 (or the pseudogene TRBV3-2) and TRBJ2-3; D is possibly TRBD2 (7 bases). DNA for the CDR3: TGTGCCAGCACCGACTCGGGGGGCCACACAGATACGCAGTATTTT. Its protein is CASTDSGGHTDTQYF.